This entry describes one T cell receptor beta chain. The source of the sample is a study of blood T cell repertoires in COVID-19. Study background: The United States, Italy and Spain were the sources of the acute and convalescent COVID-19 samples. PBMCs, B-cell-depleted T cells, or T cells provided the cDNA or gDNA that made up the material.

V lost 5 bases and J lost 4, with 9 bases in between. The CDR3 length is 13 residues. The germline V gene encodes CDR1 SGHTA and CDR2 FQGNSA. How the authors handled the data: Amplification of reference gene primers provided the estimated nucleated cell counts. Sequencing was performed with immunoSEQ multiplex PCR; in TCRdb, only in-frame clones are kept and a portion is missing. The V and J calls and clone size were taken over from that table, and D and trimming were inferred from the DNA. Of about 200,000 clones listed, approximately 87% are singletons. This sequence was found in a woman aged 70-85 years with acute or convalescent COVID-19. This chain links TRBV7-2 with TRBJ2-1; tentatively, D is TRBD1 (5 bases). Sequenced: peripheral blood. The CDR3 DNA is TGTGCCAGCAGCGCCCAGGGATACAATGAGCAGTTCTTC. Residues: CASSAQGYNEQFF.